This T cell receptor (beta chain) comes out of a study of response to subunit inactivated influenza vaccine. Germline CDR1 and CDR2: MNHNS and SASEGT. The CDR3 sequence is 14 residues long. Deletions cut 7 bases from V and 6 bases from J, with 18 bases between. This clonotype was counted at least ten times. A single record per CDR3 protein comes from TCRdb applying MiXCR to the RT-PCR reads. The data contain around 600,000 distinct CDR3 sequences, approximately 11% of them singletons. The data were also submitted as part of a second study, on T cells expressing NK-cell markers. In that study: It was by 5'RACE template switching with UMIs that TCR beta cDNA was made.

The sample was PBMCs from blood, taken on the day of vaccination. The source of this sequence is a man aged 45-65 years who received an inactivated influenza vaccine. The chain uses TRBV6-1 and TRBJ1-2, with D maybe TRBD1 (5 bases). The CDR3 loop reads CASIQDTRLDGYTF. Here the CDR3 DNA reads TGTGCCAGCATACAGGACACGCGTTTGGATGGCTACACCTTC.